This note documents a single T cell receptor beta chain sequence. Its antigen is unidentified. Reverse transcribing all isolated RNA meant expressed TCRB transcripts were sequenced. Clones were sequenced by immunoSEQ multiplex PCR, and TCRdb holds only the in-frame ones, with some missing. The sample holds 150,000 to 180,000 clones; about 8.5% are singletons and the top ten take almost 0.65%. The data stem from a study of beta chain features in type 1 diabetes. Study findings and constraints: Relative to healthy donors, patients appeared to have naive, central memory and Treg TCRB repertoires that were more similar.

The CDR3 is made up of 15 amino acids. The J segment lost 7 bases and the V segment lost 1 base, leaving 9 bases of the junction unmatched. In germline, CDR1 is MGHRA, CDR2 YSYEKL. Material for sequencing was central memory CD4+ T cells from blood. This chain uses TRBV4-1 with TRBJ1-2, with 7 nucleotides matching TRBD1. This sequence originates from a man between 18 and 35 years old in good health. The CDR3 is CASSQGGTGAGGYTF. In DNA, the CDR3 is TGCGCCAGCAGCCAAGGGGGCACAGGGGCCGGTGGCTACACCTTC.